Below, 26 T cell receptor beta chains from the same sample are listed, as sequenced in a study of regulatory T cells in long-lasting Graves disease. Building of the TCR beta libraries involved iRepertoire HTBI primers and Arm-PCR of CDR3 regions. TCRdb recomputed calls from the multiplex PCR reads with MiXCR, one row per CDR3 protein. The repertoire holds over 300,000 distinct CDR3 sequences, with about 20% as singletons. The sample's time point: persistent/refractory GD, antithyroid drugs over 5 years with positive TRAb. The TCR library was prepared using RNA isolated from PBMCs. Sequences were derived from peripheral blood mononuclear cells (PBMCs), sampled when the disease was refractory, from a patient treated with antithyroid drugs. The receptors stem from a female donor with Graves disease.

CDR3 nucleotide sequence: TGTGCCAGCAGCGGAAGGGTACTCCGCGGGAAAATCGGCATTCAGTACTTC. Translation gives CASSGRVLRGKIGIQYF. The chain is built from TRBV6-1 and TRBJ2-4, with D possibly TRBD2 on 6 matching bases. The germline V gene encodes CDR1 MNHNS and CDR2 SASEGT. Trimming stripped 6 bases from V and 9 bases from J, with 27 bases between. CDR3 length: 17 residues.

This clonotype has just a few counts. Written as DNA, the CDR3 is TGTGCCAGCAGCCACCCGGACAGGGCCAATTCACCCCTCCACTTT. It specifies CASSHPDRANSPLHF. V and J are TRBV5-4 and TRBJ1-6; 8 nucleotides match TRBD1. This CDR3 spans 15 amino acids. J gave up 7 bases and V 4 bases, and 7 bases lay outside the gene matches. CDR1 and CDR2 (germline): SGHNT, YYREEE (reference sequence).

This clonotype was found many times. The chain uses TRBV28 and TRBJ1-2; tentative D call: TRBD1 (6 bases). The V end lost 7 bases, the J end lost 4 bases, and 16 bases lay between the germline ends. Germline assignment: CDR1 MDHEN and CDR2 SYDVKM. The CDR3 runs to 14 residues. Written as DNA, the CDR3 is TGTGCCAGCACCACGCGATACAGGGTCTATGGCTACACCTTC. Its protein product is CASTTRYRVYGYTF.

This clonotype turned up a few times. The chain links TRBV11-3 to TRBJ1-1; a possible D gene is TRBD1 (6 bases). The V gene lost 6 bases and the J gene lost 1 base, with 15 bases spanning the gap. This CDR3 has 15 amino acids. Germline V gene data show CDR1 as SGHNT and CDR2 as YENEEA. The CDR3 DNA is TGTGCCAGCAGAAGAGTCCGGGACACGAACACTGAAGCTTTCTTT. It yields the protein CASRRVRDTNTEAFF.

The chain links TRBV2 to TRBJ1-2; a possible D gene is TRBD1 (5 bases). The germline CDR1 and CDR2 sequences are SNHLY and FYNNEI. The germline V and J ends were trimmed by 2 bases and 4 bases, with 11 bases remaining between them. The CDR3 consists of 14 residues. The CDR3, as DNA: TGTGCCAGCAGTGAACGGGGGACCCCCTATGGCTACACCTTC. It codes for CASSERGTPYGYTF.

The V and J genes are TRBV27 and TRBJ2-6; D not resolved. Deletions cut 6 bases from V and 4 bases from J, with 13 bases between. The CDR3 covers 15 residues. The germline V gene encodes CDR1 MNHEY and CDR2 SMNVEV (reference sequence). DNA of the CDR3: TGTGCCAGCAGGCTCCGCGGCGCCGGGGCCAACGTCCTGACTTTC. Protein sequence: CASRLRGAGANVLTF.

This chain connects TRBV4-3 to TRBJ2-7, with a weak D call TRBD1 (6 bases). Germline loops: CDR1 LGHNA, CDR2 YSLEER. CDR3 length: 11 amino acids. The ends were cut back, 0 bases at V and 9 bases at J, with 6 bases in the middle. The CDR3 region is CASSQDRGQYF. The CDR3 coding sequence is TGCGCCAGCAGCCAAGACAGGGGGCAGTACTTC.

The sample holds a few counts of this clonotype. This chain connects TRBV20-1 to TRBJ2-7; no definite D call. The germline V gene encodes CDR1 DFQATT and CDR2 SNEGSKA (reference sequence). This CDR3 comprises 16 residues. The ends were cut back, 4 bases at V and 7 bases at J, with 26 bases in the middle. The CDR3 nucleotides are TGCAGTGCTATATGGCCCCCCGATGGTAGGGTTGGGGAGCAGTACTTC. It yields the protein CSAIWPPDGRVGEQYF.

This clonotype came up a few times. This sequence joins TRBV7-9 and TRBJ1-2; possible D gene TRBD1, 6 bases. Germline V gives CDR1 SEHNR, CDR2 FQNEAQ (reference sequence). V lost 1 base to trimming and J lost 4 bases, with 10 bases between them. This CDR3 spans 14 amino acids. CDR3 sequence (DNA): TGTGCCAGCAGCTTAGAGGACAGCAGCTATGGCTACACCTTC. Encoded protein: CASSLEDSSYGYTF.

Many counts were recorded for this clonotype. This sequence joins TRBV6-1 and TRBJ2-5; possibly TRBD1 or TRBD2 for D (5 bases each). V was trimmed by 6 bases and J by 3 bases, leaving 17 bases between them. The V gene's germline CDR1 is MNHNS and CDR2 SASEGT. The CDR3 has 15 residues. The CDR3 spells CASSGRKGTEETQYF. Here the CDR3 DNA reads TGTGCCAGCAGCGGGCGGAAGGGGACCGAAGAGACCCAGTACTTC.

This rearrangement joins TRBV7-9 to TRBJ1-4; no clear D. Germline loops: CDR1 SEHNR, CDR2 FQNEAQ (reference sequence). This CDR3 has 14 residues. Trimming took 7 bases from V and 6 from J, leaving 15 bases between them. CDR3 nucleotide sequence: TGTGCCAGCACCCCCTCACGCGGCCATGAAAAACTGTTTTTT. Amino acids: CASTPSRGHEKLFF.

This clonotype was seen repeatedly, ten times or more. The genes are TRBV20-1 and TRBJ1-5; perhaps TRBD1 as D (6 bases). The CDR3 has 12 amino acids. From germline, CDR1 is DFQATT and CDR2 SNEGSKA (reference sequence). The V end lost 7 bases, the J end lost 9 bases, and 16 bases lay between the germline ends. The CDR3 DNA reads TGCAGTGTCACACAGGGCGCCCGGCCCCAGCATTTT. Protein product: CSVTQGARPQHF.

The V and J genes are TRBV9 and TRBJ2-1; 13 bases are a match to TRBD2. The CDR3 is 18 residues long. CDR1 is SGDLS and CDR2 is YYNGEE in the germline V gene. J lost 2 bases, V lost 0 bases, and 5 bases had no gene match. CDR3 in DNA: TGTGCCAGCAGCGTAGGGACTAGCGGGAGTGGGACCTACAATGAGCAGTTCTTC. Protein sequence: CASSVGTSGSGTYNEQFF.

This clonotype was seen at least ten times. The J gene is TRBJ2-7, the V gene TRBV11-2, with 9 nucleotides matching TRBD2. The CDR3 covers 16 residues. V was pared by 2 bases and J by 1 base, with 6 bases of the junction left unmatched. The germline gives CDR1 SGHAT, CDR2 FQNNGV. CDR3 sequence reads: CASSLRLAGLSYEQYF. CDR3 sequence (DNA): TGTGCCAGCAGCTTACGGCTAGCGGGGTTATCCTACGAGCAGTACTTC. The whole variable domain, remainder taken from reference TRBV11-2 and TRBJ2-7, is EAGVAQSPRYKIIEKRQSVAFWCNPISGHATLYWYQQILGQGPKLLIQFQNNGVVDDSQLPKDRFSAERLKGVDSTLKIQPAKLEDSAVYLCASSLRLAGLSYEQYFGPGTRLTVT.

This clonotype has more than one count but fewer than ten. The chain has TRBV20-1 and TRBJ2-3; the match to TRBD2 covers 12 bases. The CDR3 covers 15 residues. V was pared by 5 bases and J by 5 bases, with 8 bases of the junction left unmatched. Germline values: CDR1 DFQATT, CDR2 SNEGSKA (reference sequence). CDR3 bases: TGCAGTGCTCTGACTAGCGGGAGACCTCTAGATACGCAGTATTTT. It specifies CSALTSGRPLDTQYF.

The chain recombines TRBV20-1 with TRBJ1-6, with D possibly matching TRBD1 (6 bases). V lost 0 bases and J lost 4, with 19 bases in between. Germline CDR1 is DFQATT and CDR2 is SNEGSKA (reference sequence). This CDR3 is 18 amino acids long. The CDR3 protein is CSAREGQTAAHYNSPLHF. Written as DNA, the CDR3 is TGCAGTGCTAGAGAGGGACAAACAGCCGCCCATTATAATTCACCCCTCCACTTT.

There are many counts of this clonotype. The chain combines TRBV2 with TRBJ2-7; 7 bases fit TRBD2. Germline CDR1 is SNHLY and CDR2 is FYNNEI. V shed 8 bases, J shed 3 bases, and the junction held 7 bases outside the gene matches. The CDR3 runs to 13 residues. The DNA of the CDR3 is TGTGCCAGCGGGGGGGGTTTCGGCTACGAGCAGTACTTC. This gives the protein CASGGGFGYEQYF. Supplemented by reference TRBV2 and TRBJ2-7, the full variable domain reads EPEVTQTPSHQVTQMGQEVILRCVPISNHLYFYWYRQILGQKVEFLVSFYNNEISEKSEIFDDQFSVERPDGSNFTLKIRSTKLEDSAMYFCASGGGFGYEQYFGPGTRLTVT.

The gene calls are TRBV6-5 and TRBJ2-3; D is perhaps TRBD2 (6 bases). The CDR3 has 18 amino acids. V lost 2 bases to trimming and J lost 2 bases, with 20 bases between them. CDR1 MNHEY and CDR2 SVGAGI come from the germline V gene. The CDR3 protein is CASSYPTVGGDDTDTQYF. CDR3 sequence (DNA): TGTGCCAGCAGTTACCCGACCGTGGGAGGAGACGACACAGATACGCAGTATTTT.

This clonotype has only a few counts. The J gene is TRBJ1-2, the V gene TRBV5-6; TRBD1 agrees at 8 bases. The trim removed 6 bases at V and 1 base at J, leaving 11 bases unmatched. This CDR3 is built from 16 residues. CDR1 is SGHDT, CDR2 YYEEEE, per germline. CDR3 in DNA: TGTGCCAGCAACCAATGGGGACAGGAGCATAACTATGGCTACACCTTC. Amino acids: CASNQWGQEHNYGYTF.

The chain is built from TRBV5-1 and TRBJ2-7; perhaps TRBD2 as D (6 bases). The CDR3 contains 14 residues. Germline CDR1 SGHRS, CDR2 YFSETQ. The V end was cut by 3 bases, the J end by 5 bases, with 15 bases between. Written as DNA, the CDR3 is TGCGCCAGCAGCTCGGGGACTGTAAGCGACGAGCAGTACTTC. Encoded protein: CASSSGTVSDEQYF. Complete variable domain (other parts from reference TRBV5-1 and TRBJ2-7): KAGVTQTPRYLIKTRGQQVTLSCSPISGHRSVSWYQQTPGQGLQFLFEYFSETQRNKGNFPGRFSGRQFSNSRSEMNVSTLELGDSALYLCASSSGTVSDEQYFGPGTRLTVT.

This clonotype was counted ten times or more. The chain carries TRBV29-1 and TRBJ1-1; no firm D call. The CDR3 has 11 amino acids. CDR1 is SQVTM and CDR2 is ANQGSEA in the germline V gene. The germline V and J ends were trimmed by 4 bases and 7 bases, with 10 bases remaining between them. The chain's CDR3 is CSVVPALEAFF. As DNA, the CDR3 is TGCAGCGTTGTTCCCGCCCTTGAAGCTTTCTTT.

V is TRBV5-5 and J is TRBJ1-6, with D unresolved. Trimming pared 0 bases from V and 9 bases from J, leaving 16 bases between. The CDR3 has 16 amino acids. CDR1 is SGHKS and CDR2 is YYEKEE in the germline V gene (reference sequence). The CDR3 DNA follows: TGTGCCAGCAGCTTGGATGCTGACTATGCGGTTTCACCCCTCCACTTT. Translation gives CASSLDADYAVSPLHF.

This chain links TRBV4-1 with TRBJ1-5; the D is unclear. The CDR3 has 17 residues. V gave up 2 bases and J gave up 2 bases, with 16 bases separating them. CDR1 is MGHRA and CDR2 is YSYEKL in the germline V gene. CDR3 in amino acids: CASSQPPGREGNQPQHF. The CDR3 DNA sequence: TGCGCCAGCAGCCAACCCCCGGGTAGGGAGGGCAATCAGCCCCAGCATTTT.

This clonotype has more than one count but fewer than ten. As DNA, the CDR3 is TGTGCCAGCAGCTTAGCCGGGCCGGTCGGGAACACTGAAGCTTTCTTT. Protein: CASSLAGPVGNTEAFF. This chain uses TRBV7-2 with TRBJ1-1; no firm D call. Germline values: CDR1 SGHTA, CDR2 FQGNSA. CDR3 size: 16 residues. Trimming took 0 bases from V and 1 from J, leaving 12 bases between them. The variable domain in full, completed from reference TRBV7-2 and TRBJ1-1, reads GAGVSQSPSNKVTEKGKDVELRCDPISGHTALYWYRQSLGQGLEFLIYFQGNSAPDKSGLPSDRFSAERTGGSVSTLTIQRTQQEDSAVYLCASSLAGPVGNTEAFFGQGTRLTVV.

V and J are TRBV19 and TRBJ1-5; D unclear. V was clipped by 2 bases and J by 0 bases, with 11 bases between them. The CDR3 has 16 amino acids. Germline V gene data show CDR1 as LNHDA and CDR2 as SQIVND (reference sequence). As DNA, the CDR3 is TGTGCCAGTAGTATAATGAAAGTTGTTAGCAATCAGCCCCAGCATTTT. Residues: CASSIMKVVSNQPQHF.

This clonotype was seen a handful of times. J is TRBJ1-1 and V is TRBV7-2; a possible D gene is TRBD1 (5 bases). The V gene's germline CDR1 is SGHTA and CDR2 FQGNSA. Trimming took 7 bases from V and 0 from J, leaving 12 bases between them. CDR3 length: 14 residues. This CDR3 reads CASTPTAMNTEAFF. The CDR3 DNA follows: TGTGCCAGCACCCCGACAGCTATGAACACTGAAGCTTTCTTT.